The clone carrying this T cell receptor beta chain was found many times. As yet, its antigen is unknown. RNA served as the template for amplifying TCR beta CDR3 regions. The first round was an RT-PCR with HTBI primers, and the second round was a multiplex PCR. TCRdb re-analysed the multiplex PCR reads in MiXCR, keeping a single row per CDR3 protein. The sample carries roughly 420,000 distinct CDR3 sequences, around a fifth recorded once. The record originates from a study of Graves' ophthalmopathy and Graves' hyperthyroidism. This CDR3 is built from 15 residues. Germline assignment: CDR1 MNHEY and CDR2 SVGAGI. The J segment lost 4 bases and the V segment lost 0 bases, leaving 5 bases of the junction unmatched. Study-level findings and limits: Blood samples also showed most expanded thyroid clonotypes exceeding 0.001 frequency.

The chain recombines TRBV6-5 with TRBJ1-2; TRBD1 aligns across 7 bases. The TCR originated in a woman aged 18-29 years with stable Graves' hyperthyroidism. The source material was peripheral blood. CDR3 region: CASSYSSRDSYGYTF. The CDR3 DNA reads as TGTGCCAGCAGTTACTCATCCCGGGACAGCTATGGCTACACCTTC.